A selection of T cell receptor beta chains follows, all from one sample in a study of regulatory T cells in long-lasting Graves disease. Via MiXCR, TCRdb re-called the multiplex PCR reads, giving one row per CDR3 protein. The repertoire includes just over 600,000 distinct CDR3 sequences, about 15% of them detected once, and 15% to 20% sits in the top ten. The same specimen was also included in a second study, on T cells in Graves' hyperthyroidism and ophthalmopathy.

The sample was peripheral blood mononuclear cells (PBMCs), taken at new diagnosis, from a patient treated with antithyroid drugs. The source of these receptors is a woman in her twenties or thirties with Graves disease. CDR3s include the opening cysteine and the closing phenylalanine or tryptophan. D genes are given only for firm matches. Part of the rows lack a size; the others show once, few, many or a class for expanded clones.

J gene | D gene | clone size | V gene | CDR3 DNA | CDR3 protein
TRBJ1-4 | . | few | TRBV5-1 | TGCGCCAGCAGCTTGGGGCCAGAAAATGAAAAACTGTTTTTT | CASSLGPENEKLFF
TRBJ1-4 | . | . | TRBV19 | TGTGCCAGTGGCCCTCCGGGACAACTTGAAAAACTGTTTTTT | CASGPPGQLEKLFF
TRBJ2-1 | . | . | TRBV7-9 | TGTGCCAGCAGCTTCGACAGAAACAATGAGCAGTTCTTC | CASSFDRNNEQFF
TRBJ1-2 | TRBD1 | many | TRBV19 | TGTGCCAGTATACGATCGACAGGGGACTATGGCTACACCTTC | CASIRSTGDYGYTF
TRBJ2-1 | TRBD2 | many | TRBV28 | TGTGCCAGCAGTTTATGGACTAGCGGGAGTTCTAATGAGCAGTTCTTC | CASSLWTSGSSNEQFF
TRBJ1-6 | TRBD1 | few | TRBV6-5 | TGTGCCAGCAGTTACCGCCAGGGGACAGACTATAATTCACCCCTCCACTTT | CASSYRQGTDYNSPLHF
TRBJ1-5 | . | . | TRBV19 | TGTGCCAGTAGTATAAATCGGCAGGGACACAATCAGCCCCAGCATTTT | CASSINRQGHNQPQHF
TRBJ2-1 | TRBD2 | . | TRBV10-3 | TGTGCCATCCGAAGCGGGAAGGACAATGAGCAGTTCTTC | CAIRSGKDNEQFF
TRBJ2-2 | . | . | TRBV29-1 | TGCAGCGTTGGGGGGGCCGGGGAGCTGTTTTTT | CSVGGAGELFF
TRBJ2-7 | . | many | TRBV5-1 | TGCGCCAGCAGCCGGGGGGACAGCTCCTACGAGCAGTACTTC | CASSRGDSSYEQYF
TRBJ2-5 | TRBD1 | many | TRBV6-1 | TGTGCCAGCAGGACAGGGCCGGAGACCCAGTACTTC | CASRTGPETQYF
TRBJ2-6 | TRBD2 | . | TRBV20-1 | TGCAGTGCTCAGGTCGGACTAGCGGGATTCTCTGGGGCCAACGTCCTGACTTTC | CSAQVGLAGFSGANVLTF
TRBJ1-1 | . | many | TRBV12-3/TRBV12-4 | TGTGCCAGCAGTTTTGAGTTTGAAGCTTTCTTT | CASSFEFEAFF
TRBJ2-1 | . | few | TRBV19 | TGTGCCAGTAGTCAGAGGCTAGGCTCCTACAATGAGCAGTTCTTC | CASSQRLGSYNEQFF
TRBJ2-7 | . | . | TRBV7-2 | TGCGCCAGCAGCCAATCAACATCCGACAAGAGGGGCCGATCCTACGAGCAGTACTTC | CASSQSTSDKRGRSYEQYF
TRBJ2-3 | TRBD2 | many | TRBV29-1 | TGCAGCGTTGCCCTAGCGGGAGTCACAGATACGCAGTATTTT | CSVALAGVTDTQYF
TRBJ1-4 | . | . | TRBV20-1 | TGCAGTGGGAGGGGGAATGAAAAACTGTTTTTT | CSGRGNEKLFF
TRBJ2-1 | . | many | TRBV28 | TGTGCCAGCAACGCTCTGAGCTCCTACAATGAGCAGTTCTTC | CASNALSSYNEQFF
TRBJ2-1 | . | . | TRBV7-2 | TGTGCCAGCAGCTTTAGCCAGGTCCAGCTCTTC | CASSFSQVQLF
TRBJ2-1 | . | . | TRBV5-4 | TGTGCCAGCAGCCCTCAGACGGACGATTTTAAGCAGTTCTTC | CASSPQTDDFKQFF
TRBJ2-7 | . | many | TRBV20-1 | TGCAGTGCTAGAGATCCTTTCTCTCTCAGCTCCTACGAGCAGTACTTC | CSARDPFSLSSYEQYF
TRBJ1-5 | . | . | TRBV19 | TGTGCCAGTAGTATGCGTGGGGGCCGGGATCAGCCCCAGCATTTT | CASSMRGGRDQPQHF
TRBJ2-7 | TRBD2 | few | TRBV5-1 | TGCGCCAGCAGCTTGGTAGGACTAGCGGGAGGCACCACCCTCACCTCCGAGCAGTACTTC | CASSLVGLAGGTTLTSEQYF
TRBJ2-1 | . | many | TRBV2 | TGTGCCAGCAGTGAACGGGTAAACAATGAGCAGTTCTTC | CASSERVNNEQFF
TRBJ2-3 | . | many | TRBV12-3/TRBV12-4 | TGTGCCAGCAGCTCCACAGGACCAGATACGCAGTATTTT | CASSSTGPDTQYF
TRBJ2-1 | . | . | TRBV29-1 | TGCAGCGTTGAAGATCGGGTCCTAGCGACGAGCTCCTACAATGAGCAGTTCTTC | CSVEDRVLATSSYNEQFF
TRBJ2-3 | . | many | TRBV2 | TGTGCCAGCGGGAGAGATGTGTTTTCAGATACGCAGTATTTT | CASGRDVFSDTQYF
TRBJ2-1 | TRBD2 | many | TRBV7-9 | TGTGCCAGCAGCTATAGCGGGAGGGGCCCCTACAATGAGCAGTTCTTC | CASSYSGRGPYNEQFF
TRBJ1-2 | . | . | TRBV19 | . | CASSILSGQGGGYTF
TRBJ2-5 | . | many | TRBV7-3 | TGTGCCAGCAGCTTAACCCGAGACGAACAAGAGACCCAGTACTTC | CASSLTRDEQETQYF
TRBJ1-1 | . | many | TRBV29-1 | TGCAGCGTCGGTGATATTTATCTGATGAACACTGAAGCTTTCTTT | CSVGDIYLMNTEAFF
TRBJ2-1 | . | few | TRBV11-2 | TGTGCCAGCAGCTCCGTAAAAGGGGGGGAGGGGAATGAGCAGTTCTTC | CASSSVKGGEGNEQFF
TRBJ2-5 | . | many | TRBV27 | TGTGCCAGCAGCCTTACAGGGAACCAAGAGACCCAGTACTTC | CASSLTGNQETQYF
TRBJ1-5 | . | . | TRBV5-6 | TGTGCCAGCAGCGTCTCGGCAGGCGTATACAGCAATCAGCCCCAGCATTTT | CASSVSAGVYSNQPQHF
TRBJ2-3 | . | . | TRBV4-2 | TGTGCCAGCAGCCAAGAAGGCAGGGCTGGAGATACGCAGTATTTT | CASSQEGRAGDTQYF
TRBJ1-6 | . | . | TRBV10-2 | TGCGCCAGCAGTTACCAAAGCCACTCTGATTCTGGACGAGGGATTAATTCACCCCTCCACTTT | CASSYQSHSDSGRGINSPLHF
TRBJ1-1 | . | few | TRBV6-2/TRBV6-3 | TGTGCCAGCGGGAGGGGGGCAGCCTTTGAAGCTTTCTTT | CASGRGAAFEAFF
TRBJ1-2 | . | many | TRBV6-1 | TGTGCCAGCAGGGACAGTTTTCTCTATGGCTACACCTTC | CASRDSFLYGYTF
TRBJ2-1 | . | many | TRBV6-1 | TGTGCCAGTAAGCCTACAGGGCTATACCCCAGTGAGCAGTTCTTC | CASKPTGLYPSEQFF
TRBJ2-2 | TRBD2 | . | TRBV7-3 | TGTGCCAGCAGCTTAGGGCTAGCGGGCTGGTATATGCCCGGGGAGCTGTTTTTT | CASSLGLAGWYMPGELFF
TRBJ2-3 | . | . | TRBV5-1 | TGCGCCAGCAGCCCTGGGGACTCAACAGATACGCAGTATTTT | CASSPGDSTDTQYF
TRBJ2-7 | . | many | TRBV7-9 | TGTGCCAGCAGCTTAGGTGTTTCGGGAGTCGAGCAGTACTTC | CASSLGVSGVEQYF
TRBJ2-2 | . | few | TRBV19 | TGTGCCAGTAGTATATATGGTGGAGGGGCGAACACCGGGGAGCTGTTTTTT | CASSIYGGGANTGELFF
TRBJ2-2 | . | few | TRBV7-9 | TGTGCCAGCAGCCCAGATGCGGGACAGACGAACACCGGGGAGCTGTTTTTT | CASSPDAGQTNTGELFF
TRBJ1-4 | . | few | TRBV7-9 | TGTGCCAGCAGTCTCAGACGGGGTGCAACTAATGAAAAACTGTTTTTT | CASSLRRGATNEKLFF
TRBJ1-4 | . | many | TRBV12-3/TRBV12-4 | TGTGCCAGCAGCCCTCCGGGTGTGCCTAATGAAAAACTGTTTTTT | CASSPPGVPNEKLFF
TRBJ2-1 | TRBD2 | . | TRBV5-1 | TGCGCCAGCAGCGCGTCGGGGACTAGCGGAGGCCACAATGAGCAGTTCTTC | CASSASGTSGGHNEQFF
TRBJ1-2 | . | . | TRBV6-2/TRBV6-3 | TGTGCCAGCACTGTTCAGGGGTTCAAGGGTGGCTACACCTTC | CASTVQGFKGGYTF
TRBJ2-7 | TRBD1 | many | TRBV20-1 | TGCAGTGCCCCAGAACAGGGGGCTTCCTACGAGCAGTACTTC | CSAPEQGASYEQYF
TRBJ2-7 | TRBD2 | few | TRBV7-6 | TGTGCCAGCAGCCCCGGACTAGCGGGAGGGGAAGAGCCCTACGAGCAGTACTTC | CASSPGLAGGEEPYEQYF
TRBJ2-5 | TRBD2 | . | TRBV7-6 | TGTGCCAGCAGCTCCGGGACTCTAGCGGGAGGCCAAGAGACCCAGTACTTC | CASSSGTLAGGQETQYF
TRBJ1-4 | . | many | TRBV2 | TGTGCCAGCAGTGATACCGGGGTGGGAGGTGAAAAACTGTTTTTT | CASSDTGVGGEKLFF
TRBJ1-5 | TRBD1 | . | TRBV19 | TGTGCCAGTAGATTTACAGGGGCGAGCAATCAGCCCCAGCATTTT | CASRFTGASNQPQHF
TRBJ1-3 | . | many | TRBV15 | TGTGCCACCAGCAGAGATAAAGGTGCTGGAAACACCATATATTTT | CATSRDKGAGNTIYF
TRBJ2-7 | TRBD1 | . | TRBV15 | TGTGCCACCAGCAGAGGACAGGGGGACGAGCAGTACTTC | CATSRGQGDEQYF
TRBJ2-5 | . | . | TRBV20-1 | TGCAGTGCTACCGACAGGCGCCAAGAGACCCAGTACTTC | CSATDRRQETQYF